This TCR beta chain was recovered during a study of CD8+ T cells in alopecia areata (dated by TCRdb to the late 2010s). About the study as a whole: Skin from C3H/HeJ donors with spontaneous alopecia (6-12 months old) was grafted onto female C3H/HeJ recipients aged roughly 6-11 weeks. High-throughput TCRbeta sequencing was used to examine T cell clonal expansion in alopecia areata in both the C3H/HeJ mouse model and human patients. Scalp tissue and sorted CD4+ and CD8+ peripheral blood T cells from patchy and totalis/universalis alopecia areata patients and from healthy controls were covered by human TCRbeta sequencing. Clonality in the scalp was compared among normal scalp (n=4), patchy alopecia areata scalp (n=8), and alopecia totalis/universalis scalp (n=8). RNA was obtained with the PAXgene miRNA kit for fixed scalp, the miRNeasy kit for PBMCs, and the RNeasy kit for mouse skin. TCRbeta CDR3 regions were amplified by immunoSEQ multiplex PCR with 35 Vbeta forward and 13 Jbeta reverse primers. Here is what the overall study found, with its caveats: Compared with normal scalp, lesional scalp, particularly in alopecia totalis/universalis, had higher clonality and more expanded CD8+ clones, which suggests antigenic drive. TCR sequences shared between patients were less clear than in mice, possibly partly because of HLA diversity in the patient population. Unlike mouse skin, where gammadelta T cells dominate, normal human skin contains resident alphabeta T cells that get sequenced too, which complicates analysis of the scalp TCR repertoire.

The library was generated by the immunoSEQ multiplex PCR assay. RNA was extracted from all samples and reverse transcribed into cDNA, which served as template for TCR sequencing. SuperScript III was used for first-strand cDNA synthesis, primed with a 2:1 mix of oligo-dT and random hexamers. Amplification bias was assessed with a synthetic immune receptor repertoire, and residual bias was removed computationally. Libraries were sequenced on Illumina HiSeq using 60 bp reads that covered the CDR3 and were read from J toward V. Per the authors' processing: Raw reads were preprocessed to remove errors, and CDR3 was defined by IMGT conventions from the conserved cysteine to phenylalanine. Clonality was computed as 1 minus the Shannon entropy, with the entropy normalized by log2 of the number of productive unique TCRs. Scalp TCRbeta sequences were cross-referenced with sorted blood CD4 and CD8 repertoires so that the CD4 or CD8 identity of scalp clones could be inferred. TCRdb holds this immuneACCESS table with in-frame rearrangements only. Some clones are missing; in checked studies, unresolved V genes explain under half, and the rest has no known cause. V and J calls plus clone size are reproduced from that table; the DNA served to infer D and trimming. Across this sample, 90,000 to 130,000 clones were tabulated and none appeared just once. Of the sample, 15% to 20% is held by the ten largest clones.

The junction shows trimming of 3 bases on V and 0 bases on J, and the gene matches do not reach 1 base of it. The germline V gene sets CDR1 to NSHNY and CDR2 to SYGAGN. The CDR3 spans 15 residues, from the cysteine through the phenylalanine. The DNA has 33 bases, all within the CDR3, and is read from base 1. Notes on this clone: Its cognate antigen has yet to be identified. Gene labels and germline sequences for this entry follow the mouse. The observed sequence ends 4 residues before the CDR3 terminus, with the missing tail filled in from the germline J gene.

The source is a C3H/HeJ mouse with alopecia areata. This line of mice carries MHC haplotype H2-k. The receptor chain draws on TRBV13-1 and TRBJ2-1, with 9 central nucleotides matching TRBD2. Specimen: lesional skin. The CDR3: CASSGDWVNYAEQFF. The CDR3 DNA, read in part, is TGTGCCAGCAGTGGGGACTGGGTTAACTATGCT.